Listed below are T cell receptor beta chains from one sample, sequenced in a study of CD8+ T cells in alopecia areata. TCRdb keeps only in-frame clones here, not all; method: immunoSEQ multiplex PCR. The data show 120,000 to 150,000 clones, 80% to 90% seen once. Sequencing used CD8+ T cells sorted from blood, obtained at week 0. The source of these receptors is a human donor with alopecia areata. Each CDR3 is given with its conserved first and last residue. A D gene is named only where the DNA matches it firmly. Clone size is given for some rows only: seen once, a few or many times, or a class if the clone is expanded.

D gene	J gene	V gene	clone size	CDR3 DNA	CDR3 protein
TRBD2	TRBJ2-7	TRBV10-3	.	TGTGCCATCAGCGCGGGGGGGACACAGCCCCCTTACGAGCAGTACTTC	CAISAGGTQPPYEQYF
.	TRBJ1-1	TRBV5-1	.	TGCGCCAGCAGCTTAGCGTCGCAGGGGAAAACTGAAGCTTTCTTT	CASSLASQGKTEAFF
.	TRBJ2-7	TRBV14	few	TGTGCCAGCAGCCAAGGCTCACGGGTCTACGAGCAGTACTTC	CASSQGSRVYEQYF
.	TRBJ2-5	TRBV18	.	TGTGCCAGCTCACCACCCCTAGCCGGCGAGACCCAGTACTTC	CASSPPLAGETQYF
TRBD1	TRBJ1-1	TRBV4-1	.	TGCGCCAGCAGCGAACGGGACAGTGAAGCTTTCTTT	CASSERDSEAFF
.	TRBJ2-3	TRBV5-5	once	TGTGCCAGCAGCTTGGGGCAGGGGAGTGATACGCAGTATTTT	CASSLGQGSDTQYF
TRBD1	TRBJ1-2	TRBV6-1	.	TGTGCCAGCAGTGGGTGGCAGGGGGCTTCTGGCTACACCTTC	CASSGWQGASGYTF
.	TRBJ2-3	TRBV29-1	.	TGCAGCGTTGAAGGTTTGGCGGGACAAGATACGCAGTATTTT	CSVEGLAGQDTQYF
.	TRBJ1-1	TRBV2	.	TGTGCCAGCAGCGGCGGCCAGGGGTTTTCGGAAGTTTTCTTT	CASSGGQGFSEVFF
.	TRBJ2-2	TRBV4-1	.	TGCGCCAGCAGCCAAGAAGACACGCTCACCGGGGAGCTGTTTTTT	CASSQEDTLTGELFF
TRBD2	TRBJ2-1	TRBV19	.	TGTGCCAGTAGTATATCACTAGCGGGAGGCCCCTACAATGAGCAGTTCTTC	CASSISLAGGPYNEQFF
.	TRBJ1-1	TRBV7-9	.	TGTGCCAGCTTTGGCGGGCACTTGAACACTGAAGCTTTCTTT	CASFGGHLNTEAFF
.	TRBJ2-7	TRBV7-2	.	TGTGCCAGCAGCTCCCGGGACTGGAGCTCCTACGAGCAGTACTTC	CASSSRDWSSYEQYF
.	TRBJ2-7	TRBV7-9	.	TGTGCCAGCAGCTTCGGGGAATCCGAGCAGTACTTC	CASSFGESEQYF
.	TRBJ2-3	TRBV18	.	TGTGCCAGCTCACCCCACAGGGGAGGAATAGATACGCAGTATTTT	CASSPHRGGIDTQYF
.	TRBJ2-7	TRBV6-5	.	TGTGCCAGCAGTCCCAGTGTCTCCTACGAGCAGTACTTC	CASSPSVSYEQYF
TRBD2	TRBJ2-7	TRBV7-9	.	TGTGCCAGCAGCGCCGCGTCAAGCGGGAGGTACGAGCAGTACTTC	CASSAASSGRYEQYF
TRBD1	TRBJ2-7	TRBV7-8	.	TGTGCCAGCAGCTTAGCCGGGACAGTTTACGAGCAGTACTTC	CASSLAGTVYEQYF
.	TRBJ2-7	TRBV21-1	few	TGTGCCAGCAGCAAAGGAGGGGGAACAGGGGTTGATTACGAGCAGTACTTC	CASSKGGGTGVDYEQYF
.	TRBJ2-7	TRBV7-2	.	TGTGCCAGCAGCTTAGCAGATTATCTTTGGACTCCTAGCTCCTACGAGCAGTACTTC	CASSLADYLWTPSSYEQYF
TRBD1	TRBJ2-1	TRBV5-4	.	TGTGCCAGCAACCCGGCGGGACAGGGGGGAGAGCAGTTCTTC	CASNPAGQGGEQFF
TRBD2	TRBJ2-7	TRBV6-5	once	TGTGCCAGCAGTTGGCTAGCGGGGACCTACGAGCAGTACTTC	CASSWLAGTYEQYF
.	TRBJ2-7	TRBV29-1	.	TGCAGCGTTGAAAGTCCAGGGACGACCTACGAGCAGTACTTC	CSVESPGTTYEQYF
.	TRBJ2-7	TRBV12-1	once	TGTGCCAGCACCAACTACGAGCAGTACTTC	CASTNYEQYF
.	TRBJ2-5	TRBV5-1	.	TGCGCCAGCAGCTTCTTCGGCCCAGGCCAAGAGACCCAGTACTTC	CASSFFGPGQETQYF
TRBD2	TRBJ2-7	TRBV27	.	TGTGCCAGCAGGGGAGGAGGGAGGGCCTCCGAGCAGTACTTC	CASRGGGRASEQYF
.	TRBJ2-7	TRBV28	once	TGTGCCAGCAGCCCCCCACTATACGAGCAGTACTTC	CASSPPLYEQYF
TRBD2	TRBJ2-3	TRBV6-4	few	TGTGCCAGCAGTGACGGGACTAGAAGCACAGATACGCAGTATTTT	CASSDGTRSTDTQYF
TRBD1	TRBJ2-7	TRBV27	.	TGTGCCAGCAGTTTATCCCGGACAGGTAGTTACGAGCAGTACTTC	CASSLSRTGSYEQYF
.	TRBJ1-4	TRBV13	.	TGTGCCAGCAGCCCCTATAGGACTAATGAAAAACTGTTTTTT	CASSPYRTNEKLFF
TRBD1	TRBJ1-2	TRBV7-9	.	TGTGCCAGCAGCTTAGTCGGGCGACGGGACAGGGCTGAGGATGGCTACACCTTC	CASSLVGRRDRAEDGYTF
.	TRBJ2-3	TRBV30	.	TGTGCCTGGAGTTATGTAGGAAGCACAGATACGCAGTATTTT	CAWSYVGSTDTQYF
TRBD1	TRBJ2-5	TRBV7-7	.	TGTGCTAGCAGCCCGACCGGACAGGGCCAAGAGACCCAGTACTTC	CASSPTGQGQETQYF
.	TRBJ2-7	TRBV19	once	TGTGCCAGTAGTATCTATGGCAACTACGAGCAGTACTTC	CASSIYGNYEQYF
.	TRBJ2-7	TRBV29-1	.	TGCAGCGGCCGGGACTTGAGCTCCTACGAGCAGTACTTC	CSGRDLSSYEQYF
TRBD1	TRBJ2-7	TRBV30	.	TGTGCCTGGAGGAGACAGGGTATCCTCCACGAGCAGTACTTC	CAWRRQGILHEQYF
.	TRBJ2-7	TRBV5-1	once	TGCGCCAGCAGCTTGGGACAGGACTCCTACGAGCAGTACTTC	CASSLGQDSYEQYF
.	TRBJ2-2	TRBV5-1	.	TGCGCCAGCACTAGAGAGAGCGGGGAGCTGTTTTTT	CASTRESGELFF
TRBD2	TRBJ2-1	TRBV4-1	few	TGCGCCAGCAGCCAACTAGCGGGAGTATACAATGAGCAGTTCTTC	CASSQLAGVYNEQFF
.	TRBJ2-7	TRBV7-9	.	TGTGCCAGCAGCTTTTTACAGGGTTACGAGCAGTACTTC	CASSFLQGYEQYF
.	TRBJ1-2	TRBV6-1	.	TGTGCCAGCAGTGAAACCCGGCCGGGAGGGAACTATGGCTACACCTTC	CASSETRPGGNYGYTF
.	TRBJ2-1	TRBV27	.	TGTGCCAGCAGTTCATCCCCGGGACACCTGGGGCAAAATGAGCAGTTCTTC	CASSSSPGHLGQNEQFF
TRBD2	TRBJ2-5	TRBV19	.	TGTGCCAGTAGTATAGAGTTTAGCGGGAGTCTGGAGACCCAGTACTTC	CASSIEFSGSLETQYF
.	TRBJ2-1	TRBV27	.	TGTGCCAGCAAACTTAGGGGGGGGAGGGATGAGCAGTTCTTC	CASKLRGGRDEQFF
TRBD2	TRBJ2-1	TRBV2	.	TGTGCCAGCAGGGGGAGGGTTGATGAGCAGTTCTTC	CASRGRVDEQFF
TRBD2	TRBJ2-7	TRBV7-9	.	TGTGCCAGCAGCTTAGCGCAGGGAGGGGACGACGAGCAGTACTTC	CASSLAQGGDDEQYF
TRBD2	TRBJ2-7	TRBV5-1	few	TGCGCCAGCAGCACGGGACTAGCGGGGGCCGACTACGAGCAGTACTTC	CASSTGLAGADYEQYF
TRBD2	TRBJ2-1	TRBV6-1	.	TGTGCCAGCAGTCTCCAAGATGGGGGGGTCACTGAGCAGTTCTTC	CASSLQDGGVTEQFF
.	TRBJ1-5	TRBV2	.	TGTGCCAGCACCCAAGTTGGCCAATATAGCAATCAGCCCCAGCATTTT	CASTQVGQYSNQPQHF
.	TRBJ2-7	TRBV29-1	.	TGCAGCGTTGAAGATCGGCAGACCTACGAGCAGTACTTC	CSVEDRQTYEQYF
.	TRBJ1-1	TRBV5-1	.	TGCGCCAGCAGCTTGGTAGGGGACTCCACTGAAGCTTTCTTT	CASSLVGDSTEAFF
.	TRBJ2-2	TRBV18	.	TGTGCCAGCTCACCTCCCGGGGGCCAGAACACCGGGGAGCTGTTTTTT	CASSPPGGQNTGELFF
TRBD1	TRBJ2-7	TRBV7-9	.	TGTGCCAGCAGCCCTCGGGACAGATGGGAGCAGTACTTC	CASSPRDRWEQYF